The sequence of this TCR beta chain was determined in a study of cytomegalovirus exposure and HLA in healthy donors. The V end was cut by 7 bases, the J end by 8 bases, with 9 bases between. The CDR3 loop spans 11 amino acids. Germline values: CDR1 LNHDA, CDR2 SQIVND (reference sequence). Vbeta (60) and Jbeta (13) primers were used in the PCR. TCRdb keeps only in-frame clones here, not all; method: immunoSEQ multiplex PCR. The sample lists tens of thousands of clones, roughly 79% occurring once. Sample: PBMCs. The clonotype originates from a male donor in good health and CMV-seronegative. V usage is TRBV19 and J usage is TRBJ2-1; D uncertain. In DNA form, the CDR3 reads TGTGCCAGTAACGATCGGTATGAGCAGTTCTTC. It yields the protein CASNDRYEQFF.